The 27 T cell receptor beta chains in this list originate from one sample, sequenced in a study of neoadjuvant anti-PD-1 for oral cavity cancer. Using immunoSEQ multiplex PCR, the repertoire was profiled, and TCRdb retains in-frame clones only, with some absent. Altogether 40,000 to 50,000 clones are present, approximately 80% being singletons, with the ten largest covering approximately 5%. Time point noted: after neoadjuvant nivolumab, at surgical resection. Sample: PBMCs, taken after nivolumab (anti-PD-1) treatment. The origin of the receptors is a person aged 40 to 85 with oral cavity squamous cell carcinoma.

The gene calls are TRBV7-9 and TRBJ1-1; D unresolved. V lost 4 bases and J 0 bases, leaving 9 bases between the germline ends. The CDR3 runs to 14 residues. In germline, CDR1 is SEHNR, CDR2 FQNEAQ (reference sequence). As DNA, the CDR3 is TGTGCCAGCAGCTCTACGGTGATGAACACTGAAGCTTTCTTT. Translated, it gives CASSSTVMNTEAFF.

The V and J genes are TRBV4-2 and TRBJ2-7; 9 bases match TRBD2. The germline CDR1 and CDR2 sequences are LGHNA and YNFKEQ. Germline trimming cut 1 base from V and 5 bases from J; bases unmatched to any gene: 9. The CDR3 has 16 residues. The CDR3 loop is CASSQVAAGGSDEQYF. The CDR3 nucleotides read TGTGCCAGCAGCCAAGTTGCAGCGGGAGGATCCGACGAGCAGTACTTC.

V gene TRBV2 combines with J gene TRBJ1-2; the match to TRBD1 covers 10 bases. Germline V lookup: CDR1 SNHLY, CDR2 FYNNEI. Trimming at V came to 4 bases and at J to 2 bases, leaving 10 bases not matched to a gene. CDR3 length: 17 residues. Here the CDR3 reads CASSGKDRGLANYGYTF. CDR3 nucleotide sequence: TGTGCCAGCAGTGGAAAAGACAGGGGGCTAGCGAACTATGGCTACACCTTC. Complete variable domain (other parts from reference TRBV2 and TRBJ1-2): EPEVTQTPSHQVTQMGQEVILRCVPISNHLYFYWYRQILGQKVEFLVSFYNNEISEKSEIFDDQFSVERPDGSNFTLKIRSTKLEDSAMYFCASSGKDRGLANYGYTFGSGTRLTVV.

This clone was seen a few times. The chain joins TRBV4-1 to TRBJ2-1; D is tentatively TRBD1 or TRBD2 (5 bases each). The CDR3 contains 15 residues. The V end lost 3 bases, the J end lost 8 bases, and 17 bases lay between the germline ends. The V gene's germline CDR1 is MGHRA and CDR2 YSYEKL. The CDR3 nucleotides are TGCGCCAGCAGCCAGGGGGTGGCCTTTTCGGATGAGCAGTTCTTC. This translates into CASSQGVAFSDEQFF.

The chain combines TRBV7-2 with TRBJ1-1; perhaps TRBD1 as D (6 bases). The length of the CDR3 is 16 residues. The V gene's germline CDR1 is SGHTA and CDR2 FQGNSA. V was clipped by 5 bases and J by 5 bases, with 21 bases between them. The CDR3 DNA sequence: TGTGCCAGCAGCCTCGACGGGGGCGCGATGTGGACTGAAGCTTTCTTT. Its protein is CASSLDGGAMWTEAFF.

Concerning this clone: The same CDR3 is also encoded by other DNA sequences in this sample. For the CDR3, the DNA is TGCGCCAGCAGCCAAGGACAGAGCTCCTATAATTCACCCCTCCACTTT. This codes for CASSQGQSSYNSPLHF. The chain combines TRBV4-1 with TRBJ1-6; TRBD1 might be the D (5 bases). This CDR3 is 16 amino acids long. Looked up from germline, CDR1 is MGHRA and CDR2 is YSYEKL. Trimming removed 1 base from V and 0 bases from J, with 7 bases in between.

The chain has TRBV28 and TRBJ2-7; 10 nucleotides align to TRBD2. The CDR3 covers 16 residues. Germline V gene lookup returns CDR1 MDHEN and CDR2 SYDVKM. The ends lost 3 bases at V and 3 bases at J; junction bases unmatched: 8. CDR3 DNA sequence: TGTGCCAGCAGTTTGGGAGCGGGAGGGATCCTCTACGAGCAGTACTTC. Translating gives CASSLGAGGILYEQYF.

Ten or more counts support this clone. The chain recombines TRBV9 with TRBJ1-2, with TRBD1 matching 9 bases. In germline, CDR1 is SGDLS, CDR2 YYNGEE. This CDR3 contains 16 residues. Unmatched junction bases numbered 9, after V lost 0 bases and J lost 6 bases. As DNA, the CDR3 is TGTGCCAGCAGCGTAGCGTTGGGACAGGGCCTGGATGGCTACACCTTC. Its translation: CASSVALGQGLDGYTF.

The chain couples TRBV19 to TRBJ2-5, with a weak D call TRBD1 (5 bases). Germline assignment: CDR1 LNHDA and CDR2 SQIVND (reference sequence). CDR3 length: 13 amino acids. The germline V and J ends were trimmed by 4 bases and 2 bases, with 8 bases remaining between them. The CDR3 spells CASSNDRQETQYF. The DNA of the CDR3 is TGTGCCAGTAGTAATGACAGACAAGAGACCCAGTACTTC.

V and J are TRBV11-2 and TRBJ1-2; D gene ambiguous. The CDR3 consists of 16 residues. The V gene lost 2 bases and the J gene lost 0 bases, with 13 bases spanning the gap. Germline V gene data show CDR1 as SGHAT and CDR2 as FQNNGV. CDR3 protein: CASSLNTLPANYGYTF. The CDR3 coding sequence is TGTGCCAGCAGCTTAAATACGTTACCAGCTAACTATGGCTACACCTTC.

This chain connects TRBV4-1 to TRBJ2-1, with TRBD1 matching over 8 bases. The junction had 5 bases not matched to a gene; V was cut back by 8 bases and J by 2 bases. CDR1 is MGHRA and CDR2 is YSYEKL in the germline V gene. There are 14 residues in the CDR3. In DNA, the CDR3 is TGCGCCAGCGCAGGACAGGGTACCTACAATGAGCAGTTCTTC. It is translated as CASAGQGTYNEQFF.

This chain joins TRBV6-4 and TRBJ1-2; D unclear. There are 14 residues in the CDR3. V gave up 0 bases and J gave up 6 bases, with 11 bases separating them. The germline V gene has CDR1 MRHNA and CDR2 SNTAGT. The CDR3 bases are TGTGCCAGCAGTGACTCGAGTCGCGGAGATGGCTACACCTTC. Translating it yields CASSDSSRGDGYTF.

J is TRBJ2-1 and V is TRBV30; D may be TRBD2 (6 bases). The CDR3 contains 11 residues. Deletions cut 7 bases from V and 7 bases from J, with 11 bases between. The germline gives CDR1 GTSNPN, CDR2 SVGIG (reference sequence). The CDR3 spells CAYSGLNEQFF. In nucleotides, the CDR3 is TGTGCCTACAGCGGGTTAAATGAGCAGTTCTTC.

This clone has only a few counts. The genes are TRBV14 and TRBJ1-2; TRBD1 matches 9 bases. There are 15 residues in the CDR3. The V gene end was trimmed by 1 base and the J gene end by 8 bases; junction bases not matched to a gene: 8. Per germline, CDR1 SGHDN and CDR2 FVKESK. CDR3 amino acids: CASSQGGTGFRGYTF. As DNA, the CDR3 is TGTGCCAGCAGCCAAGGGGGGACAGGGTTTCGGGGCTACACCTTC.

The chain has TRBV5-1 and TRBJ1-1; a weak D match, TRBD1 (5 bases). Germline V CDR1 and CDR2: SGHRS, YFSETQ. V lost 4 bases and J lost 1, with 26 bases in between. The CDR3 length is 19 residues. The CDR3 spells CASSRRVQGASPENTEAFF. In DNA form, the CDR3 reads TGCGCCAGCAGCCGGAGAGTGCAAGGGGCGAGTCCGGAGAACACTGAAGCTTTCTTT.

V usage is TRBV19 and J usage is TRBJ2-6, with unresolved D. Germline loops: CDR1 LNHDA, CDR2 SQIVND (reference sequence). V shed 0 bases and J shed 5 bases, with 5 bases lying between them. The CDR3 spans 14 residues. The CDR3 spells CASSIDVWANVLTF. The DNA for the CDR3 is TGTGCCAGTAGTATAGACGTCTGGGCCAACGTCCTGACTTTC.

The chain joins TRBV7-8 to TRBJ2-1, with TRBD1 matching 9 bases. Germline V gene lookup returns CDR1 SGHVS and CDR2 FQNEAQ. J lost 4 bases, V lost 5 bases, and 12 bases had no gene match. The CDR3 has 17 residues. DNA of the CDR3: TGTGCCAGCAGCAAAAGGCCCGCCGGGACAGGGTACAATGAGCAGTTCTTC. Translated: CASSKRPAGTGYNEQFF.

The V and J genes are TRBV5-1 and TRBJ2-7; 8 bases match TRBD1. V gave up 4 bases and J gave up 6 bases; unmatched junction bases: 12. From germline, CDR1 is SGHRS and CDR2 YFSETQ. The CDR3 covers 15 residues. CDR3 nucleotides: TGCGCCAGCAGCGTCGAGACAGGGGTCCACCTCGAGCAGTACTTC. It yields the protein CASSVETGVHLEQYF.

This chain connects TRBV10-3 to TRBJ2-7, with 10 nucleotides matching TRBD2. Germline-derived CDR1 and CDR2 are ENHRY and SYGVKD. The CDR3 extends over 15 amino acids. J lost 0 bases, V lost 6 bases, and 5 bases had no gene match. In DNA, the CDR3 is TGTGCCATCAGAAATAGCGGGAGGACCTCCTACGAGCAGTACTTC. The encoded protein is CAIRNSGRTSYEQYF.

V usage is TRBV6-1 and J usage is TRBJ1-5, with D possibly TRBD1 on 5 matching bases. Germline V CDR1 and CDR2: MNHNS, SASEGT. The germline V and J ends were trimmed by 8 bases and 3 bases, with 14 bases remaining between them. CDR3 length: 14 amino acids. CDR3 nucleotide sequence: TGTGCCAGCGGGGGGGTTTCCAACAATCAGCCCCAGCATTTT. This translates into CASGGVSNNQPQHF.

Only a few counts were recorded for this clone. The chain is built from TRBV30 and TRBJ2-7; D unclear. CDR1 and CDR2 (germline): GTSNPN, SVGIG (reference sequence). The CDR3 contains 11 residues. Trimming left V 3 bases short and J 7 bases short, with 10 bases between. CDR3 bases: TGTGCCTGGAGATTGGCAGTTGAGCAGTACTTC. Translated, it gives CAWRLAVEQYF.

This chain uses TRBV6-1 with TRBJ2-1; D gene unclear. Trimming shortened V by 7 bases and J by 10 bases, and 11 bases separated the two germline ends. Germline lookup yields CDR1 MNHNS and CDR2 SASEGT. CDR3 size: 11 residues. The CDR3 DNA sequence: TGTGCCAGCATCCAGGACGGAGAGCAGTTCTTC. Amino acids: CASIQDGEQFF.

This clone was observed a few times. The chain combines TRBV6-5 with TRBJ1-1, with 8 bases identical to TRBD1. The J segment lost 1 base and the V segment lost 10 bases, leaving 5 bases of the junction unmatched. This CDR3 has 13 residues. Germline CDR1 and CDR2: MNHEY and SVGAGI. CDR3 residues: CATSDRENTEAFF. As DNA, the CDR3 is TGTGCCACCTCGGACAGGGAGAACACTGAAGCTTTCTTT.

The sample holds one count of this clone. The chain carries TRBV10-2 and TRBJ2-1; no clear D gene. From germline, CDR1 is WSHSY and CDR2 SAAADI. CDR3 length: 14 residues. Trimming left V 4 bases short and J 0 bases short, with 7 bases between. CDR3 in DNA: TGCGCCAGCAGTGTACAAAGCTCCTACAATGAGCAGTTCTTC. Protein: CASSVQSSYNEQFF.

The chain is built from TRBV7-9 and TRBJ2-1; no reliable D call. Trimming took off 4 bases at V and 0 bases at J, with 10 bases between the two ends. CDR3 length: 15 residues. The V gene's germline CDR1 is SEHNR and CDR2 FQNEAQ (reference sequence). The CDR3 DNA is TGTGCCAGCAGCTCCGGACGGAGCTCCTACAATGAGCAGTTCTTC. This codes for CASSSGRSSYNEQFF.

In this sample, this clone turned up a few times. J is TRBJ2-1 and V is TRBV4-1, with D maybe TRBD2 (6 bases). Trimming shortened V by 1 base and J by 4 bases, and 11 bases separated the two germline ends. The germline CDR1 and CDR2 sequences are MGHRA and YSYEKL. The CDR3 totals 15 residues. The CDR3 here is CASSQVGGRYNEQFF. The CDR3, as DNA: TGCGCCAGCAGCCAAGTGGGGGGTCGGTACAATGAGCAGTTCTTC.

This clone showed up just once. The chain combines TRBV2 with TRBJ1-1; TRBD1 matches 7 bases. After removal of 5 bases from V and 2 bases from J, the junction contained 5 bases not matched to a gene. The CDR3 extends over 14 amino acids. The germline CDR1 and CDR2 sequences are SNHLY and FYNNEI. The DNA of the CDR3 is TGTGCCAGCAGTCGGGACAGAGTTAACACTGAAGCTTTCTTT. As protein: CASSRDRVNTEAFF.